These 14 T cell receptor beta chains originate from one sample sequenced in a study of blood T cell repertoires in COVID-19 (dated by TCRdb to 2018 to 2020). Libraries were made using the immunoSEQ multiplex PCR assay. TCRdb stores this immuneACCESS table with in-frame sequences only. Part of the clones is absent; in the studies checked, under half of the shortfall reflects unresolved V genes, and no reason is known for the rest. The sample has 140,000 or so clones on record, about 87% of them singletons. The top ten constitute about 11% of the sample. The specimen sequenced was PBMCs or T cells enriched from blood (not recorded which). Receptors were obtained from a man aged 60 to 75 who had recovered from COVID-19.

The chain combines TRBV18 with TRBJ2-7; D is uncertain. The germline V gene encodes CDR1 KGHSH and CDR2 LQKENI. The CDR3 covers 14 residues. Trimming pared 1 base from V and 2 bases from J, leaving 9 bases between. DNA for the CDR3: TGTGCCAGCTCACCACGCGGAACTACCTACGAGCAGTACTTC. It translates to CASSPRGTTYEQYF. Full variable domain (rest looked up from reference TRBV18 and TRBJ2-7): NAGVMQNPRHLVRRRGQEARLRCSPMKGHSHVYWYRQLPEEGLKFMVYLQKENIIDESGMPKERFSAEFPKEGPSILRIQQVVRGDSAAYFCASSPRGTTYEQYFGPGTRLTVT.

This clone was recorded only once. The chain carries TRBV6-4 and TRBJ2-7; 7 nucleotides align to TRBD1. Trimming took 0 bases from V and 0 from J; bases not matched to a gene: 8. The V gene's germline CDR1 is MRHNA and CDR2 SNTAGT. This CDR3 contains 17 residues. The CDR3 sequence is CASSDSYGDSLSYEQYF. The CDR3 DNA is TGTGCCAGCAGTGACTCATATGGGGACAGTCTCTCCTACGAGCAGTACTTC.

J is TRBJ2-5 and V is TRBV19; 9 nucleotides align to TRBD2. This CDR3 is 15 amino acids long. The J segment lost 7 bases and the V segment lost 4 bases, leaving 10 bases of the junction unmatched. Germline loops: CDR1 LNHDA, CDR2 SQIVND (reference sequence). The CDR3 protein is CASSSLAARGGTQYF. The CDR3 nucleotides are TGTGCCAGTAGTAGCCTCGCGGCGCGGGGGGGGACCCAGTACTTC. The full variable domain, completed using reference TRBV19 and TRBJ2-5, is DGGITQSPKYLFRKEGQNVTLSCEQNLNHDAMYWYRQDPGQGLRLIYYSQIVNDFQKGDIAEGYSVSREKKESFPLTVTSAQKNPTAFYLCASSSLAARGGTQYFGPGTRLLVL.

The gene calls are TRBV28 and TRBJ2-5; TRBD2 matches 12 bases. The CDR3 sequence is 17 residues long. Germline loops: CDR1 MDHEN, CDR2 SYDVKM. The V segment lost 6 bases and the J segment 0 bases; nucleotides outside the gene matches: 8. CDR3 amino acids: CASSSSGRAKYQETQYF. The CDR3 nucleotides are TGTGCCAGCAGCTCTAGCGGGAGGGCCAAGTACCAAGAGACCCAGTACTTC. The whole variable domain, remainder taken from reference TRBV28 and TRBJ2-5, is DVKVTQSSRYLVKRTGEKVFLECVQDMDHENMFWYRQDPGLGLRLIYFSYDVKMKEKGDIPEGYSVSREKKERFSLILESASTNQTSMYLCASSSSGRAKYQETQYFGPGTRLLVL.

CDR3 residues: CASSSTGDTEAFF. CDR3 DNA sequence: TGTGCCAGCAGCTCGACAGGGGACACTGAAGCTTTCTTT. V and J are TRBV9 and TRBJ1-1; 8 positions agree with TRBD1. CDR3 length: 13 amino acids. Germline CDR1 and CDR2: SGDLS and YYNGEE. Trimming took 4 bases from V and 3 from J; bases not matched to a gene: 2.

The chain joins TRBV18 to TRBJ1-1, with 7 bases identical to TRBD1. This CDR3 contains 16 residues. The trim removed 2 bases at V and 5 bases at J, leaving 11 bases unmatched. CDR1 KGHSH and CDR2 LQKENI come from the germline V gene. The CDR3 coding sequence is TGTGCCAGCTCACCAAAGGCAGGGGGGTCCCATACTGAAGCTTTCTTT. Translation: CASSPKAGGSHTEAFF.

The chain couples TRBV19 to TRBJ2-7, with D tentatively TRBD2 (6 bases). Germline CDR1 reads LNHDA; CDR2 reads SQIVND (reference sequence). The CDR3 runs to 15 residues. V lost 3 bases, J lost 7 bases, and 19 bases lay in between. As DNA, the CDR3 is TGTGCCAGTAGTATGAGTAGCGGTTCCCTTGGGGAGCAGTACTTC. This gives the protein CASSMSSGSLGEQYF.

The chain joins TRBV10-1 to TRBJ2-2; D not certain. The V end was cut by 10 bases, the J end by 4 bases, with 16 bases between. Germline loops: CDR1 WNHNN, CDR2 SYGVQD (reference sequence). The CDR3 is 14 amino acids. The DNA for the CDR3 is TGCGCCACCGCGGAATCTTATCCCACCGGGGAGCTGTTTTTT. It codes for CATAESYPTGELFF.

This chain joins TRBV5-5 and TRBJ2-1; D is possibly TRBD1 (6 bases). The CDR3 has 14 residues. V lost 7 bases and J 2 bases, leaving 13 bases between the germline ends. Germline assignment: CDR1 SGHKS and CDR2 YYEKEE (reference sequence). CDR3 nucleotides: TGTGCCAGCTACAGGGATGCTACCTACAATGAGCAGTTCTTC. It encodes CASYRDATYNEQFF.

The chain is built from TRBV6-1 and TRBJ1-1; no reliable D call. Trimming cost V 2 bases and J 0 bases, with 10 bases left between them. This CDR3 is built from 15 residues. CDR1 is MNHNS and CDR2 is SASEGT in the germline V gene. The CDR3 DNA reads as TGTGCCAGCAGTGAAAGCAGGAATATGAACACTGAAGCTTTCTTT. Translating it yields CASSESRNMNTEAFF.

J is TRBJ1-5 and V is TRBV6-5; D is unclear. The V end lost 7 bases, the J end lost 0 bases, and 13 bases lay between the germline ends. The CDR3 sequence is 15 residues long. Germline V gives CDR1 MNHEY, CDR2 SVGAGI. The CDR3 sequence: CASTLPGNSNQPQHF. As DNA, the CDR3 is TGTGCCAGCACTCTTCCCGGGAATAGCAATCAGCCCCAGCATTTT.

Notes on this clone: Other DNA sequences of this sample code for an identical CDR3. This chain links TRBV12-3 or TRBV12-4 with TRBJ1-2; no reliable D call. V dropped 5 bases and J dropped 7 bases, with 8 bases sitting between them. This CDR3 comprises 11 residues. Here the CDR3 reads CASSLRGGYTF. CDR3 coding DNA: TGTGCCAGCAGTCTTCGGGGTGGCTACACCTTC.

Here the CDR3 reads CASSEGLAGGKLAKNIQYF. The CDR3 DNA reads TGTGCCAGCAGTGAAGGGTTGGCGGGAGGGAAACTAGCCAAAAACATTCAGTACTTC. The V and J genes are TRBV6-1 and TRBJ2-4, with 9 nucleotides matching TRBD2. The CDR3 is 19 residues long. CDR1 and CDR2 from the germline V gene are MNHNS and SASEGT. V shed 1 base and J 0 bases; nucleotides not matched to a gene: 10.

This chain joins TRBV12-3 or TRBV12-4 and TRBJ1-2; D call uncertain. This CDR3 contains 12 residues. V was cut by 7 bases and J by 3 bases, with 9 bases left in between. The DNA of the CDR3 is TGTGCCAGCAAGGACTTTTACTATGGCTACACCTTC. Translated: CASKDFYYGYTF.